A selection of T cell receptor beta chains follows, all from one sample in a study of regulatory T cells in long-lasting Graves disease. A single record per CDR3 protein comes from TCRdb applying MiXCR to the multiplex PCR reads. The sample carries 600,000 to 850,000 distinct CDR3 sequences, approximately 31% recorded once. The specimen comprised peripheral blood mononuclear cells (PBMCs), sampled when the disease was refractory, from a patient treated with antithyroid drugs. These receptors all stem from a female donor with Graves disease. Both conserved end residues are part of each CDR3. Each record gives: clone size, CDR3 length, J gene, V gene, D gene, CDR3 DNA, CDR3 protein. D genes are given only for firm matches. Expanded clones are given a class, and other clones once, few, many or no size at all.

>.|15|TRBJ1-3|TRBV28|.
TGTGCCAGCAGTTTTAGAGGTGGACGTGGAAACACCATATATTTT
CASSFRGGRGNTIYF
>.|14|TRBJ2-7|TRBV18|.
TGTGCCAGCTCACTTCCGCCCGAGGTGAACGAGCAGTACTTC
CASSLPPEVNEQYF
>.|13|TRBJ1-3|TRBV19|.
TGTGCCAGCCAGGTTTGGAATGGAAACACCATATATTTT
CASQVWNGNTIYF
>.|14|TRBJ1-5|TRBV19|.
TGTGCCAGTAGTATAGTGAAGGGCAATCAGCCCCAGCATTTT
CASSIVKGNQPQHF
>few|17|TRBJ1-6|TRBV7-8|TRBD1
TGTGCCAGCAGCTTAAACAGGGGATCAGCCTATAATTCACCCCTCCACTTT
CASSLNRGSAYNSPLHF
>.|15|TRBJ2-1|TRBV3-1|.
TGTGCCAGCAGCCAAGACTGGGCGGGTTACAATGAGCAGTTCTTC
CASSQDWAGYNEQFF
>few|22|TRBJ1-6|TRBV11-2|TRBD1
TGTGCCAGCAGCTTAGATCTTAACCGGGACAGTGCCAAGAGCTCCTATAATTCACCCCTCCACTTT
CASSLDLNRDSAKSSYNSPLHF
>few|16|TRBJ2-5|TRBV20-1|TRBD2
TGCAGTGCTAGTAGCGGCCTAGCGGGAGGGGGGGAGACCCAGTACTTC
CSASSGLAGGGETQYF
>many|17|TRBJ1-5|TRBV28|TRBD1
TGTGCCAGCAGTACCCCGACAGGGGCCTCGATACGTCAGCCCCAGCATTTT
CASSTPTGASIRQPQHF
>few|14|TRBJ1-1|TRBV27|.
TGTGCCAGCAAAACCAGGGGCCTGAACACTGAAGCTTTCTTT
CASKTRGLNTEAFF
>many|14|TRBJ2-7|TRBV28|TRBD2
TGTGCCAGCAGTTATAAGCGGGACCCCTACGAGCAGTACTTC
CASSYKRDPYEQYF
>.|14|TRBJ2-7|TRBV7-3|.
TGTGCCAGCAGCTTAATGCCGGGGTGGGACGAGCAGTACTTC
CASSLMPGWDEQYF
>.|12|TRBJ1-1|TRBV5-1|.
TGCGCCAGCAGACAGGGCAAGGGGGAAGCTTTCTTT
CASRQGKGEAFF
>.|15|TRBJ2-7|TRBV6-1|TRBD2
TGTGCCATCCCTAGCGGGCAGGTAGACCCCTACGAGCAGTACTTC
CAIPSGQVDPYEQYF
>.|13|TRBJ1-2|TRBV6-1|.
TGTGCCAGCAGTGAGAGGGGCGACTATGGCTACACCTTC
CASSERGDYGYTF
>.|14|TRBJ2-7|TRBV19|TRBD2
TGTGCCAGTAGTGGCGCCGCGGGGGGCTACGAGCAGTACTTC
CASSGAAGGYEQYF
>.|14|TRBJ1-2|TRBV29-1|.
TGCAGCGTTGATCTTTCCTCAGGGGACGAAGGCTACACCTTC
CSVDLSSGDEGYTF
>few|16|TRBJ1-4|TRBV18|.
TGTGCCAGCTCAGAAAGGGCGATGGCAACTAATGAAAAACTGTTTTTT
CASSERAMATNEKLFF
>few|14|TRBJ1-2|TRBV30|.
TGTGCCTGGATTGGACAAACCACTAACTATGGCTACACCTTC
CAWIGQTTNYGYTF
>.|15|TRBJ2-2|TRBV9|TRBD2
TGTGCCAGCAGAGCGGGACTTGAGGGCACCGGGGAGCTGTTTTTT
CASRAGLEGTGELFF
>many|15|TRBJ2-2|TRBV9|TRBD1
TGTGCCAGCAGCGTTAGGACAGGAGTACACGGGGAGCTGTTTTTT
CASSVRTGVHGELFF
>.|15|TRBJ2-2|TRBV11-3|TRBD2
TGTGCCAGCAGCTTTAGCGGGAGTCGGGCCGGGGAGCTGTTTTTT
CASSFSGSRAGELFF
>many|13|TRBJ2-7|TRBV15|.
TGTGCCACCAGGTCTCGAAGGAGGGGCGAGCAGTACTTC
CATRSRRRGEQYF
>.|14|TRBJ2-5|TRBV27|.
TGTGCCAGCGGGGTTCTCGGGTACCAAGAGACCCAGTACTTC
CASGVLGYQETQYF
>many|14|TRBJ2-7|TRBV7-9|.
TGTGCCAGCAGTCGAAAGGGAATCTCCTACGAGCAGTACTTC
CASSRKGISYEQYF
>few|13|TRBJ1-1|TRBV6-5|.
TGTGCCAGCAGTTACCAGTGGGGCACTGAAGCTTTCTTT
CASSYQWGTEAFF
>.|14|TRBJ1-1|TRBV5-1|.
TGCGCCAGCAGAGCGGACGTGCCCAACACTGAAGCTTTCTTT
CASRADVPNTEAFF
>few|12|TRBJ1-1|TRBV14|.
TGTGCCAGCAGCCTTGATTGGGTAAAAGCTTTCTTT
CASSLDWVKAFF
>few|14|TRBJ2-5|TRBV11-2|.
TGTGCCAGCAGCTTAGTTGAGCGGAGCGAGACCCAGTACTTC
CASSLVERSETQYF
>.|16|TRBJ1-4|TRBV24-1|TRBD1
TGTGCCACCACCGGACAGGGGGCAGCAACTAATGAAAAACTGTTTTTT
CATTGQGAATNEKLFF
>.|17|TRBJ1-6|TRBV12-3/TRBV12-4|.
TGTGCCAGCAGTTCCTGGACTCTAATGGAGGAAAATTCACCCCTCCACTTT
CASSSWTLMEENSPLHF
>.|15|TRBJ1-1|TRBV5-5|.
TGTGCCAGCAGCCCCCACGAAACAGCGAACACTGAAGCTTTCTTT
CASSPHETANTEAFF
>.|11|TRBJ2-1|TRBV20-1|.
TGCAGTGCAGATAAGGGGAATGAGCAGTTCTTC
CSADKGNEQFF
>.|15|TRBJ2-7|TRBV19|.
TGTGCCAGTAGTATCAGGGGATCCCCTCTACGCGAGCAGTACTTC
CASSIRGSPLREQYF
>many|13|TRBJ2-7|TRBV6-5|.
TGTGCCAGCAGTTACGCCGCGAACGGCGAGCAGTACTTC
CASSYAANGEQYF
>.|15|TRBJ2-5|TRBV29-1|TRBD1
TGCAGCGTTGAAGTGGACAGGGCGGATTGGGAGACCCAGTACTTC
CSVEVDRADWETQYF
>few|15|TRBJ1-4|TRBV7-2|.
TGTGCCAGCAGCGCAGACAGGTCGAGGTGGGAAAAACTGTTTTTT
CASSADRSRWEKLFF
>.|14|TRBJ1-5|TRBV28|.
TGTGCCAGCAGCCACAGTGTTAGCAATCAGCCCCAGCATTTC
CASSHSVSNQPQHF
>few|17|TRBJ2-5|TRBV29-1|TRBD2
TGCAGCGTTGAAGATCCACTAGCGGGAGGGTTGATAGAGACCCAGTACTTC
CSVEDPLAGGLIETQYF
>.|14|TRBJ1-1|TRBV30|.
TGTGCCTGGAGTGTGACCGACTGGGGGACTGAAGCTTTCTTT
CAWSVTDWGTEAFF
>few|14|TRBJ1-1|TRBV12-3/TRBV12-4|.
TGTGCCAGCAGCTACAGGGCCACGGACACTGAAGCTTTCTTT
CASSYRATDTEAFF
>.|14|TRBJ1-2|TRBV7-3|.
TGTGCCAGCAGCTTAAACGGCGCTAACTATGGCTACACCTTC
CASSLNGANYGYTF
>.|14|TRBJ2-1|TRBV6-2/TRBV6-3|TRBD1
TGTGCCAGCAGTTACAGGACAGGGCACAATGAGCAGTTCTTC
CASSYRTGHNEQFF
>few|15|TRBJ1-4|TRBV3-1|TRBD1
TGTGCCAGCAGCCAGAGGGGGCGAACTAATGAAAAACTGTTTTTT
CASSQRGRTNEKLFF
>few|13|TRBJ1-2|TRBV5-1|.
TGCGCCAGCAGCCTGACAGACGTCTATGGCTACACCTTC
CASSLTDVYGYTF
>few|12|TRBJ2-7|TRBV18|.
TGTGCCAGCTCACCAGGCGATGGCGAGCAGTACTTC
CASSPGDGEQYF
>.|16|TRBJ2-7|TRBV20-1|TRBD2
TGCAGTGCTTTTACCGGGACTAGCGGGAACTCCTACGAGCAGTACTTC
CSAFTGTSGNSYEQYF
>.|15|TRBJ1-4|TRBV19|TRBD1
TGTGCCAGTAGCATCGGCGGGACAGGGAATGAAAAACTGTTTTTT
CASSIGGTGNEKLFF
>few|13|TRBJ1-1|TRBV10-3|.
TGTGCCATCAGTGACAGGGTGGACACTGAAGCTTTCTTT
CAISDRVDTEAFF
>many|13|TRBJ2-7|TRBV12-3/TRBV12-4|.
TGTGCCAGCAGTTTAATGAACGGAGGCGAGCAGTACTTC
CASSLMNGGEQYF
>.|17|TRBJ2-1|TRBV5-1|TRBD2
TGCGCCAGCAGCACCGGGACTAGCGGGACCTTCTACAATGAGCAGTTCTTC
CASSTGTSGTFYNEQFF
>few|14|TRBJ2-5|TRBV3-1|TRBD1
TGTGCCACCCGACAGGGGCCTTTCCAAGAGACCCAGTACTTC
CATRQGPFQETQYF
>few|15|TRBJ2-5|TRBV9|TRBD1
TGTGCCAGCAGCGTCGCGACAGGGGTACAAGAGACCCAGTACTTC
CASSVATGVQETQYF
>.|15|TRBJ2-1|TRBV5-6|TRBD2
TGTGCCAGCAGCTACCTAGCGGGACTAGTAAATGAGCAGTTCTTC
CASSYLAGLVNEQFF
>few|12|TRBJ2-7|TRBV7-3|TRBD1
TGTGCCATAGGGGACAGGGTTTACGAGCAGTACTTC
CAIGDRVYEQYF
>many|14|TRBJ1-1|TRBV29-1|TRBD1
TGCAGCGCCCTGGGGGGACAGACATTCGCTGAAGCTTTCTTT
CSALGGQTFAEAFF
>few|15|TRBJ2-6|TRBV5-5|.
TGTGCCAGCAGCTGGAGGAGCTCTGGGGCCAACGTCCTGACTTTC
CASSWRSSGANVLTF
>.|16|TRBJ1-5|TRBV11-2|.
TGTGCCAGCAGCTTGTTGGGGGGCGCGACGGTTCAGCCCCAGCATTTT
CASSLLGGATVQPQHF
>.|15|TRBJ2-7|TRBV19|.
TGTGCCAGTAGTGTTTACAGTCCTTCCATCTACGAGCAGTACTTC
CASSVYSPSIYEQYF